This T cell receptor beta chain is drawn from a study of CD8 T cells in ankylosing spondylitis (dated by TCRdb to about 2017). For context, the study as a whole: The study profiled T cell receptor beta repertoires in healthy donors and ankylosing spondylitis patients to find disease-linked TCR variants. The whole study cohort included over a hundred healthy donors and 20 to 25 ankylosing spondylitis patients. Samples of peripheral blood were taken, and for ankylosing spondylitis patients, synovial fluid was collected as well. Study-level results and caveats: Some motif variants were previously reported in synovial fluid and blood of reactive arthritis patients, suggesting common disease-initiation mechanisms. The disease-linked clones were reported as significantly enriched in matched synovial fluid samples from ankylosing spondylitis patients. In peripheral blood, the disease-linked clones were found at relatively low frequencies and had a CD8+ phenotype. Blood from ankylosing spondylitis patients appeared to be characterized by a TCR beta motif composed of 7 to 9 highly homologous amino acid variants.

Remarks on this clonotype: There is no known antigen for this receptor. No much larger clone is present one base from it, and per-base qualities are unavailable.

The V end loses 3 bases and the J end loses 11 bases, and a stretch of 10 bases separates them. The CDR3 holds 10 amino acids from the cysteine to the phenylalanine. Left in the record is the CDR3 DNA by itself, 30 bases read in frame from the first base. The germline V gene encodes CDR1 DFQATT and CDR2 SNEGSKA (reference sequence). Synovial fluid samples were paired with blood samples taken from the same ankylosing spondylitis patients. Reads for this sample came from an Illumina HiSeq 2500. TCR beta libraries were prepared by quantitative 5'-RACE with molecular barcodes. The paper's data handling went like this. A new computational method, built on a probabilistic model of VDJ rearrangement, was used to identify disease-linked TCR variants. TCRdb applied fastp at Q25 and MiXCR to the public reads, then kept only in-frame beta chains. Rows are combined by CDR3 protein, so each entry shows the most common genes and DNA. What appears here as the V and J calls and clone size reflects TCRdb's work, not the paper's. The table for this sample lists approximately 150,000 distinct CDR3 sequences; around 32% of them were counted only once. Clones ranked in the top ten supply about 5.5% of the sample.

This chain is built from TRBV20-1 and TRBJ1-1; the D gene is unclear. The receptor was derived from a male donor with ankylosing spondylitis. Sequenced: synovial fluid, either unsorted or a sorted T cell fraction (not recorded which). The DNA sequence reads TGCAGTGCTAGTGTATCGTGGGCTTTCTTT. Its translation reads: CSASVSWAFF.